This T cell receptor beta chain was profiled in a study of T cells in Graves' hyperthyroidism and ophthalmopathy (dated by TCRdb to the late 2010s). At the level of the whole study: Peripheral blood was collected at initial diagnosis, before any treatment. In about 6 Graves' hyperthyroidism patients, the study also compared T-cell repertoires from thyroid tissue with T-cell repertoires from blood. After blood sampling, hyperthyroidism patients were treated with methimazole at a starting dose of 30 mg daily, and ophthalmopathy patients were treated with high-dose intravenous methylprednisolone. To identify distinguishing TCR V-J signatures, a discovery cohort of 90 to 100 patients was used, comprising fewer than 45 with Graves' ophthalmopathy and some 60 with stable Graves' hyperthyroidism. Whether ophthalmopathy could be predicted prospectively was tested in an independent validation cohort made up of 18 hyperthyroidism patients plus 17 patients who later progressed to ophthalmopathy. The 75 to 100 discovery patients were divided at random into training and test sets in a 7:3 ratio. TCR Vbeta CDR3 sequencing of 135 peripheral blood samples (around 45 ophthalmopathy, 75 to 80 hyperthyroidism and roughly 17 progressor patients) is reported in the paper. Points the paper makes about the study in general: In validation, progression to ophthalmopathy was predicted by the model with around 71% sensitivity and roughly 76% specificity, a median of 6.5 months before onset. No statistical method was used to fix the sample size in advance, and group allocation was not hidden from the investigators. In cross-validation, a model built on a 13 V-J signature told ophthalmopathy apart from stable hyperthyroidism with roughly 87% sensitivity and about 81% specificity, and in testing the same model reached 80%/75%. Most expanded thyroid clonotypes (frequency above 0.001) were also detected in blood, suggesting blood repertoires may reflect thyroid immune responses.

Amplification of TCR beta CDR3 regions was carried out from RNA transcripts. The TCR CDR3 was subjected to a first round of RT-PCR using the HTBI primer set and the Qiagen OneStep RT-PCR kit. Libraries were constructed in a second round of multiplex PCR, after which size selection and purification were carried out. Sequencing of the libraries was done on an Illumina HiSeq2000 using paired-end 100 bp reads. On the authors' methods: Raw data were processed with SOAPnuke, discarding reads with adapters, uncalled bases, mean Phred below 15, or no exact constant-primer or identifier match. High-quality paired reads were merged with COPE v1.2.5, and unique nucleotide sequences were defined as clonotypes. Clonotypes were aligned to IMGT TRBV, TRBD and TRBJ reference segments using MiTCR v1.1. Only V-J combinations with frequency above 0.0001, covering about 99% of repertoires, were analysed. The TCS score was defined as F50 (clonal expansion) divided by E x V (chaos), with BLOSUM62-based TCRdist calculated between CDR3 peptides within each V-J. Welch's t-statistics and random forest reduced roughly 540 V-J features to under 15, which were used in a naive Bayes classifier (R e1071). In-frame beta chains were kept once TCRdb had trimmed the public reads at Q25 with fastp and called clones with MiXCR. Every entry covers one CDR3 protein and lists the most common genes and DNA from its rows. The authors' filters were not applied to this entry. The sample records about 560,000 distinct CDR3 sequences, around 17% of which are singletons. Together, the top ten hold 18% of the sample.

Stable Graves' hyperthyroidism was defined as no progression to ophthalmopathy during 18 months of follow-up. Hyperthyroidism patients were newly diagnosed, had a disease duration of under 2 months, and were aged 18 to 65 years. Patients with uncontrolled infections, other autoimmune diseases, pregnancy or lactation were excluded. Clinical symptoms, serum thyroxine and TRAb, thyroid ultrasound, and orbital computed tomography formed the basis for the diagnoses. PBMCs were isolated from roughly 10 ml of fresh peripheral blood by Ficoll-Paque density gradient centrifugation. Trizol reagent was used to extract total RNA, and RNA quality was then checked on an Agilent 2100 Bioanalyzer. From a lookup of the germline V gene (reference sequence), CDR1 and CDR2 are MNHEY and SMNVEV. The germline V and J ends show losses of 5 bases and 7 bases respectively, and no gene match explains 2 bases of the junction. The CDR3 covers 13 residues, taking in both the cysteine and the phenylalanine. Kept here is only the CDR3 DNA, which spans 39 bases and is read in frame from base 1.

Only a few counts were recorded for this clonotype. The specificity of this receptor is unknown. No base qualities exist here, and no much larger clone lies one base off it. The rearrangement joined TRBV27 to TRBJ1-6; 7 nucleotides in the junction match TRBD1. Sequenced input: blood. This clonotype originated in a woman between 18 and 29 years old with Graves' hyperthyroidism. This receptor carries the CDR3 CASSIRGNSPLHF. Here is the DNA: TGTGCCAGCAGTATCAGGGGGAATTCACCCCTCCACTTT.